This TCR beta chain originates from a study of T cell responses to AZD1222 COVID-19 vaccine. The study's findings and limits: Repertoires were obtained only post-peak T cell response.

CDR1 and CDR2 (germline): SGHAT, FQNNGV. V lost 1 base to trimming and J lost 4 bases, with 13 bases between them. This CDR3 contains 15 residues. In regard to this clone: No antigen is known for it.

The assay was immunoSEQ multiplex PCR, and TCRdb's table has in-frame clones only and misses some. The table has approximately 160,000 clones, around 90% seen once. The chain couples TRBV11-2 to TRBJ2-5; possibly TRBD2 for D (6 bases). This TCR derives from an adult who received the AZD1222 COVID-19 vaccine. The material was peripheral blood, obtained 28 days after the second AZD1222 dose. Here the CDR3 reads CASSLGLEGGETQYF. DNA for the CDR3: TGTGCCAGCAGCTTAGGTCTGGAGGGAGGAGAGACCCAGTACTTC.